These 18 T cell receptor beta chains were sequenced from one sample in a study of tumor-infiltrating lymphocytes in localized non-small cell lung cancer. Using immunoSEQ multiplex PCR, the repertoire was profiled, and TCRdb retains in-frame clones only, with some absent. The sample has roughly 16,000 clones; 69% are singletons. Sequenced: lung tumor tissue. All receptors come from a human donor with non-small cell lung cancer.

This chain uses TRBV5-4 with TRBJ2-5; 10 nucleotides line up with TRBD2. The J segment lost 2 bases and the V segment lost 3 bases, leaving 4 bases of the junction unmatched. Germline values: CDR1 SGHNT, CDR2 YYREEE (reference sequence). The CDR3 is made up of 15 amino acids. For the CDR3, the DNA is TGTGCCAGCAGCTCTAGCGGGAGTCCTCAAGAGACCCAGTACTTC. Its protein is CASSSSGSPQETQYF.

The chain carries TRBV6-5 and TRBJ1-4, with 9 bases fitting TRBD1. CDR3 length: 15 residues. Germline V gives CDR1 MNHEY, CDR2 SVGAGI. Trimming removed 0 bases from V and 7 bases from J; junction bases left unmatched: 3. The CDR3 DNA is TGTGCCAGCAGTTACTCGAGGACAGGGGCTGAAAAACTGTTTTTT. The encoded protein is CASSYSRTGAEKLFF.

This clone was seen a few times. The chain is built from TRBV9 and TRBJ2-7; D may be TRBD1 (5 bases). This CDR3 region has 15 residues. The V gene lost 0 bases and the J gene lost 7 bases, with 17 bases spanning the gap. In germline, CDR1 is SGDLS, CDR2 YYNGEE. CDR3 sequence: CASSVGTGVSFEQYF. DNA for the CDR3: TGTGCCAGCAGCGTAGGAACAGGTGTCTCCTTTGAGCAGTACTTC.

The chain employs TRBV20-1 and TRBJ2-7, with no clear D. CDR1 and CDR2 from the germline V gene are DFQATT and SNEGSKA (reference sequence). Trimming cost V 5 bases and J 1 base, with 6 bases left between them. The CDR3 is 11 amino acids. The CDR3 DNA sequence: TGCAGTGCTCCCTTATCCTACGAGCAGTACTTC. The encoded protein is CSAPLSYEQYF.

This clone has a handful of counts. The chain is built from TRBV18 and TRBJ2-7, with 8 bases lining up with TRBD2. CDR1 is KGHSH, CDR2 LQKENI, per germline. The CDR3 length is 15 residues. Germline trimming cut 6 bases from V and 7 bases from J; bases unmatched to any gene: 14. The CDR3 loop reads CASSSSGSSPGEQYF. The CDR3 nucleotides are TGTGCCAGCTCCTCGAGCGGGAGTTCTCCCGGGGAGCAGTACTTC.

This clone was observed a few times. V is TRBV18 and J is TRBJ2-7; 7 nucleotides line up with TRBD1. J was trimmed by 5 bases and V by 5 bases; bases with no gene match: 15. Germline V gene lookup returns CDR1 KGHSH and CDR2 LQKENI. The CDR3 loop spans 16 amino acids. The CDR3 loop reads CASSSRGLTGANEQYF. For the CDR3, the DNA is TGTGCCAGCTCATCCCGGGGCCTAACAGGGGCTAACGAGCAGTACTTC.

The chain has TRBV5-4 and TRBJ2-1, with D unresolved. The CDR3 runs 12 residues. V was cut by 5 bases and J by 12 bases, with 15 bases left in between. Germline assignment: CDR1 SGHNT and CDR2 YYREEE (reference sequence). CDR3 in DNA: TGTGCCAGCAGTAAAGAAACTACCACGCAGTTCTTC. Protein sequence: CASSKETTTQFF.

The V and J genes are TRBV18 and TRBJ2-5; a weak D match, TRBD1 (6 bases). V shed 1 base and J shed 1 base, with 10 bases lying between them. This CDR3 is built from 15 residues. The germline V gene encodes CDR1 KGHSH and CDR2 LQKENI. The CDR3 DNA sequence: TGTGCCAGCTCACCACGGGCAGGGGCCCAAGAGACCCAGTACTTC. Its translation: CASSPRAGAQETQYF.

The chain is built from TRBV7-9 and TRBJ2-7; a possible D gene is TRBD1 (5 bases). CDR1 is SEHNR and CDR2 is FQNEAQ in the germline V gene (reference sequence). This CDR3 is 15 amino acids long. Trimming shortened V by 1 base and J by 2 bases, and 12 bases separated the two germline ends. This chain's CDR3 is CASSLEGAVTYEQYF. DNA of the CDR3: TGTGCCAGCAGCTTAGAAGGGGCCGTAACCTACGAGCAGTACTTC.

This chain uses TRBV9 with TRBJ2-5, with 11 bases aligning to TRBD2. Germline CDR1 SGDLS, CDR2 YYNGEE. The length of the CDR3 is 17 residues. After removal of 0 bases from V and 5 bases from J, the junction contained 9 bases not matched to a gene. The CDR3 DNA follows: TGTGCCAGCAGCGTAGGGCGTAGCGGGAGGGCTGAGGAGACCCAGTACTTC. The encoded protein is CASSVGRSGRAEETQYF.

The rearrangement uses TRBV5-1 and TRBJ2-1; the D is unclear. The germline V and J ends were trimmed by 1 base and 5 bases, with 10 bases remaining between them. CDR3 length: 14 residues. The germline gives CDR1 SGHRS, CDR2 YFSETQ. CDR3 residues: CASSLMTANNEQFF. The CDR3 coding sequence is TGCGCCAGCAGCTTGATGACCGCAAACAATGAGCAGTTCTTC.

The chain has TRBV30 and TRBJ2-7; 9 positions match TRBD1. CDR3 length equals 14 residues. CDR1 GTSNPN and CDR2 SVGIG come from the germline V gene (reference sequence). Trimming at V came to 2 bases and at J to 6 bases, leaving 8 bases not matched to a gene. The CDR3 reads CAWSFPGQGREQYF. The DNA for the CDR3 is TGTGCCTGGAGTTTCCCGGGACAGGGCCGCGAGCAGTACTTC.

The chain joins TRBV19 to TRBJ1-2, with a tentative D call TRBD1 (6 bases). Trimming removed 5 bases from V and 0 bases from J, with 19 bases in between. The length of the CDR3 is 17 residues. Germline lookup yields CDR1 LNHDA and CDR2 SQIVND (reference sequence). CDR3 sequence reads: CASSETWTVDANYGYTF. The DNA for the CDR3 is TGTGCCAGTAGTGAAACCTGGACAGTCGATGCTAACTATGGCTACACCTTC.

This sequence joins TRBV19 and TRBJ2-5; either TRBD1 or TRBD2 may supply D (5 bases each). Trimming pared 9 bases from V and 4 bases from J, leaving 15 bases between. This CDR3 is 13 amino acids long. From germline, CDR1 is LNHDA and CDR2 SQIVND (reference sequence). CDR3 bases: TGTGCCAGCAACCCCAAGGGACGAGAGACCCAGTACTTC. Protein: CASNPKGRETQYF.

V gene TRBV6-5 combines with J gene TRBJ2-7, with 7 bases identical to TRBD2. This CDR3 has 15 amino acids. V dropped 0 bases and J dropped 0; count of bases not matched to a gene: 2. Germline CDR1 MNHEY, CDR2 SVGAGI. The CDR3: CASSYSRGSSYEQYF. Here the CDR3 DNA reads TGTGCCAGCAGTTACTCGCGCGGGAGCTCCTACGAGCAGTACTTC.

This clone has only one observation. The chain has TRBV27 and TRBJ2-5; D may match TRBD1 or TRBD2 (7 bases each). This CDR3 comprises 14 residues. Germline assignment: CDR1 MNHEY and CDR2 SMNVEV (reference sequence). V gave up 5 bases and J gave up 3 bases, with 13 bases separating them. The CDR3, as DNA: TGTGCCAGCAGTCTTCAGGGGGGGAAAGAGACCCAGTACTTC. This encodes CASSLQGGKETQYF.

The chain is built from TRBV6-1 and TRBJ2-6; 10 bases are a match to TRBD1. Germline CDR1 is MNHNS and CDR2 is SASEGT. With 4 bases clipped from V and 4 bases from J, the junction kept 10 bases outside the gene matches. The CDR3 length is 18 residues. The CDR3 reads CASSARRDRGSGANVLTF. CDR3 nucleotide sequence: TGTGCCAGCAGTGCCCGACGGGACAGGGGATCGGGGGCCAACGTCCTGACTTTC.

The V and J genes are TRBV9 and TRBJ2-7; the match to TRBD2 covers 8 bases. From germline, CDR1 is SGDLS and CDR2 YYNGEE. The CDR3 totals 15 residues. Germline trimming cut 4 bases from V and 7 bases from J; bases unmatched to any gene: 13. CDR3 amino acids: CASSSPPGGRREQYF. CDR3 in DNA: TGTGCCAGCAGCTCCCCCCCGGGCGGGAGGCGGGAGCAGTACTTC.